The next 16 T cell receptor beta chains were all read from a single sample in a study of blood T cell repertoires in COVID-19. The method was immunoSEQ multiplex PCR; TCRdb's version includes in-frame clones alone and lacks a portion of them. The table lists around 400,000 clones, around 87% of them singletons. What was sequenced was peripheral blood. The origin of the receptors is a woman aged 60-75 years with COVID-19, enrolled during active disease.

This clone was picked up one time. The rearrangement links TRBV20-1 to TRBJ1-2; D is undetermined. The CDR3 consists of 11 residues. Per germline, CDR1 DFQATT and CDR2 SNEGSKA (reference sequence). Trimming stripped 5 bases from V and 7 bases from J, with 11 bases between. Here the CDR3 reads CSAQKPGGYTF. The CDR3, as DNA: TGCAGTGCTCAAAAACCAGGTGGCTACACCTTC.

The V call is TRBV12-5, the J call TRBJ2-3, with TRBD2 matching 9 bases. The CDR3 has 16 residues. With V trimmed by 1 base and J by 2 bases, 4 bases remained unmatched. Germline values: CDR1 LGHNT, CDR2 FRNRAP. DNA for the CDR3: TGTGCTAGTGGTTTGGCCCGCGGGGGGGCCACAGATACGCAGTATTTT. It yields the protein CASGLARGGATDTQYF.

V is TRBV18 and J is TRBJ2-1; no firm D call. This CDR3 has 14 residues. Germline values: CDR1 KGHSH, CDR2 LQKENI. V was shortened by 3 bases and J by 2 bases, with 8 bases between the two germline ends. The CDR3 coding sequence is TGTGCCAGCTCACCGCCCAGGCCCTACAATGAGCAGTTCTTC. It codes for CASSPPRPYNEQFF.

V gene TRBV9 combines with J gene TRBJ1-6, with D uncertain. The germline gives CDR1 SGDLS, CDR2 YYNGEE. V shed 2 bases and J shed 7 bases, with 16 bases lying between them. The CDR3 covers 16 residues. This CDR3 reads CASSVGPLSGNSPLHF. DNA for the CDR3: TGTGCCAGCAGCGTCGGACCCCTCTCGGGGAATTCACCCCTCCACTTT. Based on the CDR3 plus reference TRBV9 and TRBJ1-6, the full variable domain is DSGVTQTPKHLITATGQRVTLRCSPRSGDLSVYWYQQSLDQGLQFLIQYYNGEERAKGNILERFSAQQFPDLHSELNLSSLELGDSALYFCASSVGPLSGNSPLHFGNGTRLTVT.

V and J are TRBV3-1 (or the pseudogene TRBV3-2) and TRBJ2-3, with 8 bases that match TRBD2. J gave up 4 bases and V 6 bases, and 9 bases lay outside the gene matches. CDR1 is LGHDT, CDR2 YNNKEL, per germline (reference sequence). The length of the CDR3 is 15 residues. The CDR3 is CASSSGLVSPDTQYF. The DNA for the CDR3 is TGTGCCAGCAGTTCGGGACTAGTAAGCCCAGATACGCAGTATTTT.

The chain combines TRBV18 with TRBJ2-7; the match to TRBD2 covers 8 bases. V shed 3 bases and J 3 bases; nucleotides not matched to a gene: 7. This CDR3 is 15 amino acids long. Per germline, CDR1 KGHSH and CDR2 LQKENI. CDR3: CASSPRAGANYEQYF. The CDR3 nucleotides read TGTGCCAGCTCACCTCGAGCGGGGGCCAACTACGAGCAGTACTTC.

The chain employs TRBV12-3 or TRBV12-4 and TRBJ2-7; D uncertain. V dropped 6 bases and J dropped 3 bases, with 6 bases sitting between them. This CDR3 is 11 amino acids long. CDR3 amino acids: CASSLFYEQYF. CDR3 coding DNA: TGTGCCAGCAGCCTTTTCTACGAGCAGTACTTC.

The chain links TRBV4-2 to TRBJ2-2; 9 bases fit TRBD1. V lost 4 bases and J lost 1; bases outside the gene matches: 7. This CDR3 comprises 17 residues. Germline-derived CDR1 and CDR2 are LGHNA and YNFKEQ. CDR3 in amino acids: CASSRVPGQGNTGELFF. The CDR3 DNA follows: TGTGCCAGCAGCCGTGTTCCGGGACAGGGGAACACCGGGGAGCTGTTTTTT.

This clone was found once. The rearrangement uses TRBV9 and TRBJ2-7; weak D call: TRBD2 (6 bases). Germline CDR1 SGDLS, CDR2 YYNGEE. V shed 3 bases and J shed 6 bases, with 16 bases lying between them. The CDR3 is 14 amino acids. Written as DNA, the CDR3 is TGTGCCAGCAGCGCCCTCGCGGTGGGAGGCGAGCAGTACTTC. This translates into CASSALAVGGEQYF.

The rearrangement links TRBV7-8 to TRBJ1-2, with TRBD1 identical over 12 bases. V shed 7 bases and J 7 bases; nucleotides not matched to a gene: 10. This CDR3 has 15 amino acids. Germline V gene lookup returns CDR1 SGHVS and CDR2 FQNEAQ. CDR3 sequence reads: CASIPGQGAGSGYTF. In DNA, the CDR3 is TGTGCCAGCATCCCGGGACAGGGGGCTGGCAGTGGCTACACCTTC.

The chain employs TRBV5-6 and TRBJ2-7; 9 bases fit TRBD1. Germline CDR1 reads SGHDT; CDR2 reads YYEEEE. The CDR3 is made up of 15 amino acids. V shed 4 bases and J 5 bases; nucleotides not matched to a gene: 10. The CDR3 is CASSRTGTGSHEQYF. CDR3 in DNA: TGTGCCAGCAGCCGCACCGGGACAGGGAGCCACGAGCAGTACTTC.

V gene TRBV7-2 combines with J gene TRBJ1-6; 8 nucleotides align to TRBD1. The CDR3 sequence is 18 residues long. Per germline, CDR1 SGHTA and CDR2 FQGNSA. V was clipped by 5 bases and J by 1 base; unmatched bases: 10. The CDR3 nucleotides are TGTGCCAGCAGCATCGCTCCCCAGGGGGCGTCCTATAATTCACCCCTCCACTTT. It encodes CASSIAPQGASYNSPLHF.

The V call is TRBV6-5, the J call TRBJ1-5; D might be TRBD1 (6 bases). The CDR3 loop spans 15 amino acids. Trimming took 10 bases from V and 0 from J, leaving 16 bases between them. The germline CDR1 and CDR2 sequences are MNHEY and SVGAGI. In DNA, the CDR3 is TGTGCCACCAGAAGGGACAACTATAGCAATCAGCCCCAGCATTTT. It yields the protein CATRRDNYSNQPQHF.

J is TRBJ1-2 and V is TRBV5-1; D is perhaps TRBD1 (6 bases). V was trimmed by 0 bases and J by 8 bases, leaving 14 bases between them. The germline gives CDR1 SGHRS, CDR2 YFSETQ. This CDR3 is built from 14 residues. The CDR3 DNA reads TGCGCCAGCAGCTTGGTTCCGGGAGGGGGAGGCTACACCTTC. The encoded protein is CASSLVPGGGGYTF. Using reference TRBV5-1 and TRBJ1-2 for the parts outside the CDR3, the full variable domain is KAGVTQTPRYLIKTRGQQVTLSCSPISGHRSVSWYQQTPGQGLQFLFEYFSETQRNKGNFPGRFSGRQFSNSRSEMNVSTLELGDSALYLCASSLVPGGGGYTFGSGTRLTVV.

The chain uses TRBV30 and TRBJ2-7, with a possible D match to TRBD2 (7 bases). Germline V gene data show CDR1 as GTSNPN and CDR2 as SVGIG (reference sequence). The CDR3 has 13 residues. Between the trimmed V and J ends, which lost 1 base and 7 bases, there was a span of 14 bases. The CDR3 nucleotides read TGTGCCTGGAGTGACGGGGGGCCGGGTGAGCAGTACTTC. Translating it yields CAWSDGGPGEQYF.

This chain links TRBV9 with TRBJ1-1; no clear D. Trimming shortened V by 4 bases and J by 1 base, and 11 bases separated the two germline ends. From germline, CDR1 is SGDLS and CDR2 YYNGEE. This CDR3 comprises 14 residues. The CDR3 DNA sequence: TGTGCCAGCAGCTCCAACGGGAGGAACACTGAAGCTTTCTTT. Amino acid sequence: CASSSNGRNTEAFF. Variable domain in full (rest from reference TRBV9 and TRBJ1-1): DSGVTQTPKHLITATGQRVTLRCSPRSGDLSVYWYQQSLDQGLQFLIQYYNGEERAKGNILERFSAQQFPDLHSELNLSSLELGDSALYFCASSSNGRNTEAFFGQGTRLTVV.